This TCR beta chain was captured in a study of shared clonotypes between healthy human individuals. This CDR3 has 10 amino acids. CDR1 is DFQATT and CDR2 is SNEGSKA in the germline V gene (reference sequence). Trimming removed 6 bases from V and 11 bases from J, with 11 bases in between. This clone was seen once. Each PCR replicate from the sorted subsets contained around 200 ng DNA, which is some 32,000 T cell genomes. Profiling relied on immunoSEQ multiplex PCR, and the TCRdb table lists in-frame clones only, not all of them. Among 550,000 to 650,000 clones listed, approximately 96% were seen once. Naive CD8 populations comprised CD45RO-negative cells positively selected for CCR7, excluding terminally differentiated effector memory CD45RA+ cells.

The source of this sequence is a woman aged 25-40 years in good health. Sequenced sample: naive CD8+ T cells sorted from blood. The chain carries TRBV20-1 and TRBJ2-1; the D gene is possibly TRBD1 (6 bases). CDR3 sequence: CSARDIQQFF. CDR3 in DNA: TGCAGTGCGAGGGACATACAGCAGTTCTTC.